Listed here are 26 T cell receptor beta chains from one sample, sequenced in a study of breast tumors, draining lymph nodes, adjacent tissues. TCRdb called the multiplex PCR reads again in MiXCR, with one record for every CDR3 protein. The data hold about 130,000 distinct CDR3 sequences, with around 20% observed a single time. Axillary draining lymph nodes of breast cancer patients supplied the node samples. The sequencing input was axillary lymph node tissue. The receptors originated from a female donor with breast cancer. Some clones in this sample may be carry-over from other donors' samples.

In this sample, this clonotype turned up many times. The chain joins TRBV12-3 or TRBV12-4 to TRBJ1-2; D may be TRBD1 (6 bases). The V gene lost 5 bases and the J gene lost 6 bases, with 16 bases spanning the gap. The CDR3 covers 14 residues. CDR3 sequence: CASSNLGADDGYTF. The CDR3 coding sequence is TGTGCCAGCAGTAACTTGGGGGCTGATGATGGCTACACCTTC.

This clonotype has at least ten counts. J is TRBJ2-7 and V is TRBV18; D may be TRBD1 (6 bases). CDR3 length: 13 residues. CDR1 is KGHSH, CDR2 LQKENI, per germline. Trimming stripped 0 bases from V and 5 bases from J, with 8 bases between. The CDR3 nucleotides are TGTGCCAGCTCACCACCACAGGGAGACGAGCAGTACTTC. Its translation is CASSPPQGDEQYF.

With respect to this clonotype: This may be a read error: a much more frequent sequence differs by one nucleotide. V and J are TRBV10-1 and TRBJ2-5; a weak D match, TRBD1 (5 bases). Germline V gene data show CDR1 as WNHNN and CDR2 as SYGVQD (reference sequence). This CDR3 has 13 amino acids. V was trimmed by 4 bases and J by 2 bases, leaving 8 bases between them. Written as DNA, the CDR3 is TGCGCCAGCAGTGCCAGGGATCAAGAGACCCAGTACTTC. Translating gives CASSARDQETQYF.

In the case of this clonotype: With a much larger clone just one base away, this may be a read error. Because the CDR3 is missing its conserved closing phenylalanine or tryptophan, this is likely a read error. The chain links TRBV6-2 or TRBV6-3 to TRBJ2-1, with D hard to call. Trimming shortened V by 2 bases and J by 0 bases, and 8 bases separated the two germline ends. The germline gives CDR1 MNHEY, CDR2 SVGEGT. This CDR3 comprises 15 residues. CDR3 protein: CASSYVGSSYNEQFS. CDR3 nucleotides: TGTGCCAGCAGTTACGTGGGATCCTCCTACAATGAGCAGTTCTCC.

This clonotype has at least ten counts. The rearrangement links TRBV5-6 to TRBJ2-1; D is uncertain. Between the trimmed V and J ends, which lost 6 bases and 0 bases, there was a span of 7 bases. The CDR3 loop spans 13 amino acids. Looked up from germline, CDR1 is SGHDT and CDR2 is YYEEEE. For the CDR3, the DNA is TGTGCCAGCACCAGCTACTCCTACAATGAGCAGTTCTTC. Translating gives CASTSYSYNEQFF.

This clonotype was detected only a few times. The gene calls are TRBV18 and TRBJ1-4; no firm D call. This CDR3 has 18 amino acids. Trimming took off 2 bases at V and 2 bases at J, with 18 bases between the two ends. Germline loops: CDR1 KGHSH, CDR2 LQKENI. CDR3 sequence reads: CASSPVAPSSSTNEKLFF. The CDR3 DNA follows: TGTGCCAGCTCACCAGTGGCGCCCTCTAGTTCGACTAATGAAAAACTGTTTTTT.

This clonotype occurred many times. The rearrangement joins TRBV29-1 to TRBJ2-7; the match to TRBD2 covers 9 bases. The CDR3 totals 14 residues. Losses at the gene ends were 6 bases for V and 6 bases for J; bases not matched to a gene: 12. The germline V gene encodes CDR1 SQVTM and CDR2 ANQGSEA. As DNA, the CDR3 is TGCAGCGTCCAGGAGCGGGGGGCGGGAGGCGAGCAGTACTTC. This sequence encodes CSVQERGAGGEQYF.

This clonotype came up many times. J is TRBJ1-3 and V is TRBV6-5; D is perhaps TRBD1 (5 bases). Germline CDR1 is MNHEY and CDR2 is SVGAGI. V lost 2 bases and J 4 bases, leaving 15 bases between the germline ends. The CDR3 length is 16 residues. The CDR3 DNA follows: TGTGCCAGCAGTTACGACGGGGGAGGGAGCGGAAACACCATATATTTT. It specifies CASSYDGGGSGNTIYF.

This clonotype has ten or more counts. The rearrangement joins TRBV2 to TRBJ1-2; 8 positions match TRBD1. J gave up 7 bases and V 2 bases, and 9 bases lay outside the gene matches. The CDR3 consists of 15 residues. The germline V gene encodes CDR1 SNHLY and CDR2 FYNNEI. In nucleotides, the CDR3 is TGTGCCAGCAGTGAAAGCCCCGGGACAGGTTCTGGCTACACCTTC. Residues: CASSESPGTGSGYTF.

Many counts were recorded for this clonotype. The rearrangement uses TRBV12-3 or TRBV12-4 and TRBJ2-7, with TRBD1 identical over 7 bases. CDR3 size: 13 residues. Trimming removed 6 bases from V and 5 bases from J; junction bases left unmatched: 7. CDR3: CASRSNRGDEQYF. DNA for the CDR3: TGTGCCAGCAGGTCGAACAGGGGAGACGAGCAGTACTTC.

This clonotype was seen a handful of times. The V gene is TRBV10-1, the J gene TRBJ2-4; D is tentatively TRBD1 or TRBD2 (5 bases each). The V and J ends lost 0 bases and 8 bases respectively, with 11 bases between them. The germline V gene has CDR1 WNHNN and CDR2 SYGVQD (reference sequence). The CDR3 sequence is 14 residues long. The chain's CDR3 is CASSESGVWDIQYF. Written as DNA, the CDR3 is TGCGCCAGCAGTGAGTCGGGGGTCTGGGACATTCAGTACTTC.

This clonotype was seen at least ten times. This chain uses TRBV6-1 with TRBJ2-5; perhaps TRBD2 as D (5 bases). CDR1 is MNHNS, CDR2 SASEGT, per germline. The V end was cut by 0 bases, the J end by 5 bases, with 13 bases between. The CDR3 has 15 amino acids. CDR3 nucleotides: TGTGCCAGCAGTGAAGCGGTTACGGGCGGGGAGACCCAGTACTTC. Its translation: CASSEAVTGGETQYF.

Notes on this clonotype: A much larger clone lies one base from this, so it may be a read error. Because it lacks the conserved phenylalanine or tryptophan at the end, this CDR3 is likely a read error. V usage is TRBV30 and J usage is TRBJ2-7, with D possibly matching TRBD1 (6 bases). There are 14 residues in the CDR3. V lost 3 bases and J lost 7, with 19 bases in between. The germline V gene encodes CDR1 GTSNPN and CDR2 SVGIG (reference sequence). CDR3 DNA: TGTGCCTGGAGGGGGGACACCCCAGTTGGAGAGCAGTACCTC. Translated: CAWRGDTPVGEQYL.

In its sample, this clonotype was seen many times. The DNA of the CDR3 is TGTGCTAGTGGTTGGACTAGCGGGAGGGCATACAATGAGCAGTTCTTC. It codes for CASGWTSGRAYNEQFF. The chain links TRBV12-5 to TRBJ2-1; 15 nucleotides match TRBD2. Germline trimming cut 4 bases from V and 4 bases from J; bases unmatched to any gene: 2. Germline CDR1 is LGHNT and CDR2 is FRNRAP. The CDR3 totals 16 residues.

This clonotype was observed a few times. The chain is built from TRBV6-5 and TRBJ2-4; unclear D gene. V lost 5 bases and J lost 2, with 13 bases in between. The CDR3 extends over 15 amino acids. Germline V gene lookup returns CDR1 MNHEY and CDR2 SVGAGI. The chain's CDR3 is CASSPPGGPKNIQYF. The CDR3 DNA follows: TGTGCCAGCAGTCCCCCAGGCGGTCCCAAAAACATTCAGTACTTC.

This clonotype was picked up many times. The chain is built from TRBV20-1 and TRBJ2-3, with TRBD2 matching over 9 bases. The CDR3 sequence is 15 residues long. J gave up 6 bases and V 5 bases, and 12 bases lay outside the gene matches. CDR1 and CDR2 (germline): DFQATT, SNEGSKA (reference sequence). CDR3 residues: CSALILAGTPDTQYF. The CDR3 nucleotides are TGCAGTGCTCTAATCCTAGCGGGGACCCCGGATACGCAGTATTTT.

This clonotype was counted a single time. This sequence may be a read error, since a much larger clone differs from it by one base. The chain joins TRBV6-2 or TRBV6-3 to TRBJ2-1; TRBD2 matches at 8 bases. Trimming cost V 4 bases and J 1 base; bases outside gene matches: 9. The CDR3 is made up of 17 amino acids. Germline loops: CDR1 MNHEY, CDR2 SVGEGT. This CDR3 is CASSSPPGGVSYNEQFF. Written as DNA, the CDR3 is TGTGCCAGCAGTTCCCCCCCGGGGGGGGTATCCTACAATGAGCAGTTCTTC.

Many counts were recorded for this clonotype. The J gene is TRBJ1-2, the V gene TRBV5-6, with no clear D. CDR1 is SGHDT, CDR2 YYEEEE, per germline. This CDR3 comprises 13 residues. The V end was cut by 4 bases, the J end by 6 bases, with 13 bases between. The CDR3 spells CASSPNFGDGYTF. The CDR3 nucleotides are TGTGCCAGCAGCCCCAATTTTGGGGATGGCTACACCTTC.

The chain employs TRBV5-1 and TRBJ1-1; tentatively, D is TRBD1 (6 bases). This CDR3 region has 13 residues. Germline-derived CDR1 and CDR2 are SGHRS and YFSETQ. V was pared by 6 bases and J by 0 bases, with 9 bases between. CDR3 protein: CASNQGMNTEAFF. The CDR3 DNA reads TGCGCCAGCAATCAGGGGATGAACACTGAAGCTTTCTTT.

This clonotype was picked up many times. This chain uses TRBV30 with TRBJ2-5; D remains ambiguous. The CDR3 runs 15 residues. Germline CDR1 and CDR2: GTSNPN and SVGIG (reference sequence). V lost 4 bases and J lost 3, with 18 bases in between. This CDR3 reads CAWMKASGPKETQYF. CDR3 coding DNA: TGTGCCTGGATGAAGGCATCGGGCCCGAAAGAGACCCAGTACTTC.

At least ten counts were recorded for this clonotype. The chain carries TRBV20-1 and TRBJ1-2; D remains ambiguous. V lost 0 bases to trimming and J lost 8 bases, with 4 bases between them. The CDR3 is 10 residues long. Germline V gene lookup returns CDR1 DFQATT and CDR2 SNEGSKA (reference sequence). The CDR3 DNA reads as TGCAGTGCTAGAGAACGGGGCTACACCTTC. It translates to CSARERGYTF.

This clonotype was recorded many times. This rearrangement joins TRBV20-1 to TRBJ2-3, with a weak D call TRBD2 (5 bases). Germline CDR1 is DFQATT and CDR2 is SNEGSKA (reference sequence). V lost 0 bases and J 0 bases, leaving 7 bases between the germline ends. This CDR3 spans 14 amino acids. The CDR3 DNA sequence: TGCAGTGCTAGAGATCAGCGGAGCACAGATACGCAGTATTTT. Its translation: CSARDQRSTDTQYF.

This clonotype occurred many times. This chain uses TRBV6-1 with TRBJ2-1; D might be TRBD1 (5 bases). Germline loops: CDR1 MNHNS, CDR2 SASEGT. V was pared by 4 bases and J by 3 bases, with 10 bases between. CDR3 length: 14 residues. The CDR3 sequence is CASSGQGNYNEQFF. The CDR3 coding sequence is TGTGCCAGCAGTGGGCAGGGCAACTACAATGAGCAGTTCTTC.

In this sample, this clonotype turned up many times. The chain carries TRBV12-3 or TRBV12-4 and TRBJ2-3; no clear D. V gave up 2 bases and J gave up 2 bases, with 20 bases separating them. The CDR3 consists of 18 residues. CDR3 protein: CASSLWYGSHLNTDTQYF. The CDR3 nucleotides read TGTGCCAGCAGTTTATGGTACGGATCGCACCTTAACACAGATACGCAGTATTTT.

Points on this clonotype: A much larger clonotype is one base distant, so this may be a read error. This chain uses TRBV6-1 with TRBJ2-1; D might be TRBD1 or TRBD2, each matching 5 bases. With 1 base removed from V and 11 bases from J, the gap between germline ends came to 12 bases. The CDR3 covers 13 residues. Germline CDR1 reads MNHNS; CDR2 reads SASEGT. Here the CDR3 DNA reads TGTGCCAGCAGTGAAGAGTTGGGGGATAAGCAGTTCTTC. Translating it yields CASSEELGDKQFF.

This clonotype was counted between two and nine times. CDR3 in amino acids: CASSDSGRFYEQYF. CDR3 bases: TGTGCCAGCAGCGATAGCGGGAGGTTCTACGAGCAGTACTTC. The chain employs TRBV28 and TRBJ2-7; 10 bases are a match to TRBD2. After removal of 6 bases from V and 3 bases from J, the junction contained 5 bases not matched to a gene. Germline V gives CDR1 MDHEN, CDR2 SYDVKM. The CDR3 runs to 14 residues. Drawing the rest from reference TRBV28 and TRBJ2-7, the complete variable domain is DVKVTQSSRYLVKRTGEKVFLECVQDMDHENMFWYRQDPGLGLRLIYFSYDVKMKEKGDIPEGYSVSREKKERFSLILESASTNQTSMYLCASSDSGRFYEQYFGPGTRLTVT.